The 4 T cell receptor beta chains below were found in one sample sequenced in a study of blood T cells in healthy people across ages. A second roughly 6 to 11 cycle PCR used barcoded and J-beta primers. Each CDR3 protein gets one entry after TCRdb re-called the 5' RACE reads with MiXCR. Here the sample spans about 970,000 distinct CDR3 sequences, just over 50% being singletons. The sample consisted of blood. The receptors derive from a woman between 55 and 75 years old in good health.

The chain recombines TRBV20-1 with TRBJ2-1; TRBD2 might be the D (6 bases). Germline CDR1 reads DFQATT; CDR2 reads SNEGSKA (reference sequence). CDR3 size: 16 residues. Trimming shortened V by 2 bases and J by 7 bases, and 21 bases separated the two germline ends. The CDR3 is CSARPRLVDRRNEQFF. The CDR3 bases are TGCAGTGCTAGACCCAGACTAGTTGACAGACGGAATGAGCAGTTCTTC.

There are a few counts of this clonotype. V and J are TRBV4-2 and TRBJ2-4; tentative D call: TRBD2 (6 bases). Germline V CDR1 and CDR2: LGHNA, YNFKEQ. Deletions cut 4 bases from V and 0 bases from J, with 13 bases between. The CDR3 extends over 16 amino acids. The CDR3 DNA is TGTGCCAGCAGCCTCGGGAGCAAATCAGCCAAAAACATTCAGTACTTC. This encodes CASSLGSKSAKNIQYF.

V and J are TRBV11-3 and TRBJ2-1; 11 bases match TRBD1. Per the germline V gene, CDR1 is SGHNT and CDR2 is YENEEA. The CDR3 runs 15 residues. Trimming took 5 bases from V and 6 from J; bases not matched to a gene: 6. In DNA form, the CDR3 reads TGTGCCAGCAGCGCCACCGGGACAGGGGGCAATGAGCAGTTCTTC. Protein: CASSATGTGGNEQFF.

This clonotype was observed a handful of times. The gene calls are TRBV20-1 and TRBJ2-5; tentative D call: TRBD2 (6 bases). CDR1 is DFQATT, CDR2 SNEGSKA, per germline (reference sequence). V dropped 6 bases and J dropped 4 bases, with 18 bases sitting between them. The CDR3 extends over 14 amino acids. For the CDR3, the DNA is TGCAGTGCAAAGGACGGAGCCGGGGGAGAGACCCAGTACTTC. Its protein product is CSAKDGAGGETQYF.